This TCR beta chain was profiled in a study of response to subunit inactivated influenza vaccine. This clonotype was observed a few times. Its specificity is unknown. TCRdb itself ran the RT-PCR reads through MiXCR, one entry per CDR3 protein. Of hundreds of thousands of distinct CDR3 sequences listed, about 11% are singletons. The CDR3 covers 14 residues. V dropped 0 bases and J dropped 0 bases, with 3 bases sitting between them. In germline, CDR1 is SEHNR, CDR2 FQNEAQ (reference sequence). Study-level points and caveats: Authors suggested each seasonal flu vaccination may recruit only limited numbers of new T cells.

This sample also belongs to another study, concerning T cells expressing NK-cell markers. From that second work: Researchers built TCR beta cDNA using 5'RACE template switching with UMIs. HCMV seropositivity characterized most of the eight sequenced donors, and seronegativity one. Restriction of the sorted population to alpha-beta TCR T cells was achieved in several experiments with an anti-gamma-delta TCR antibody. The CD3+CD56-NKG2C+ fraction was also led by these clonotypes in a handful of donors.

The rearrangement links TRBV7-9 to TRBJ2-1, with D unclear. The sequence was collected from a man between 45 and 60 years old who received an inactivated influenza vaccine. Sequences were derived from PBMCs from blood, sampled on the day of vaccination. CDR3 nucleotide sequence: TGTGCCAGCAGCTTAGCGCACTCCTACAATGAGCAGTTCTTC. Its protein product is CASSLAHSYNEQFF.